Reported below is one T cell receptor beta chain. The CDR3 covers 18 residues. Germline CDR1 is SGHTA and CDR2 is FQGTGA. Trimming took off 2 bases at V and 3 bases at J, with 22 bases between the two ends. The data were taken from a study of Ad26.COV2.S vaccination and SARS-CoV-2 variants. Profiling relied on immunoSEQ multiplex PCR, and the TCRdb table lists in-frame clones only, not all of them. This table holds 180,000 or so clones, 70% to 90% found once. The TCR originated in a human donor who had recovered from COVID-19. The specimen was peripheral blood, collected after recovery from COVID-19. V and J are TRBV7-3 and TRBJ1-1, with D perhaps TRBD1 (5 bases). CDR3 region: CASSLLGLGSGADTEAFF. The CDR3 DNA sequence: TGTGCCAGCAGCTTACTGGGTTTAGGCAGCGGGGCGGACACTGAAGCTTTCTTT.